This section outlines one T cell receptor beta chain sequence together with its context. The antigen is not known. The source of the sample is a study of vaccination and CD4 T cells after COVID-19. Study in general: At a median approximately 76 days (range 14 to 241) after dose two, post-vaccine samples were obtained.

An Oncomine TCR Beta short-read assay was used to sequence the DNA from cultured CD4+ T cells. Researchers extracted genomic DNA from CD4+ T cells that had been cultured. TCRdb reanalysed the PCR reads using MiXCR and keeps one entry per CDR3 protein. The sample carries approximately 9,300 distinct CDR3 sequences, less than 55% recorded once. The treatment here: roughly ten-day PBMC culture with coronavirus spike peptide pools or control peptides (ViraFEST assay). CD4+ T-cell collection from the unexposed donor predated the COVID-19 pandemic (2011-2018). ViraFEST relied on peptide pools to expand antigen-specific T cells; the TCRs were sequenced afterward. There are 14 residues in the CDR3. The germline gives CDR1 MDHEN, CDR2 SYDVKM. Trimming pared 2 bases from V and 1 base from J, leaving 9 bases between.

The source is a human donor in good health. This chain joins TRBV28 and TRBJ2-7; D is unclear. The sample was CD4+ T cells from blood, cultured in vitro. CDR3 in DNA: TGTGCCAGCAGTTTAGCTGGGCGGTCCTACGAGCAGTACTTC. It codes for CASSLAGRSYEQYF.